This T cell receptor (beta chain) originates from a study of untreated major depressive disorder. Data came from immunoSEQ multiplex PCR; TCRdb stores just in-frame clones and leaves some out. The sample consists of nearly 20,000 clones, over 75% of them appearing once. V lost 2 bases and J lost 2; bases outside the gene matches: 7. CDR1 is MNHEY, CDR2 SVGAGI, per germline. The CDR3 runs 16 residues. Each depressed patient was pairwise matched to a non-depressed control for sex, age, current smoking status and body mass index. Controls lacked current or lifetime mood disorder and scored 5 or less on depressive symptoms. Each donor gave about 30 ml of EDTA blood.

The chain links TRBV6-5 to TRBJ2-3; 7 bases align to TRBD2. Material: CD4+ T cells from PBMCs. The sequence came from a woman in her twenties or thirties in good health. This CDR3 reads CASSYGASGYTDTQYF. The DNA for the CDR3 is TGTGCCAGCAGTTACGGGGCTAGCGGTTACACAGATACGCAGTATTTT.